This T cell receptor (beta chain) was found in a study of metastatic and nonmetastatic thyroid tumors. Across the study: For malignant and benign thyroid patients, tumor or nodule tissue and blood were the sources whose repertoires were compared.

Among the patients, none had received any treatment before thyroid surgery. This clone ranks as medium-sized. What it binds is not known. General study results and limits: Benign nodules reportedly had significantly lower TCR beta diversity than malignant thyroid tumors in blood and tumor.

TCRdb re-called clones via MiXCR from the PCR reads. The data hold 15,000 to 20,000 clones, with 20% to 30% observed a single time. The receptor comes from a female donor with papillary thyroid cancer or a benign thyroid nodule (not recorded which). Some clones in this sample may be carry-over from other donors' samples. What was sequenced was adjacent normal tissue.

The CDR3 reads CASSQDLREATINTGELFF. The DNA for the CDR3 is TGTGCCAGCAGCCAAGATCTGAGGGAGGCAACCATAAACACCGGGGAGCTGTTTTTT. This chain links TRBV4-2 with TRBJ2-2; TRBD2 is a possible D gene (6 bases). V was clipped by 0 bases and J by 2 bases, with 19 bases between them. Germline V gene sequence: CDR1 LGHNA, CDR2 YNFKEQ. The CDR3 runs to 19 residues.